This TCR beta chain was captured in a study of regulatory T cells. Study results and caveats: In CD3G-deficient patients, conventional CD4+ T cells were enriched for hydrophobic CDR3 residues at positions 6 and 7. Patient repertoires had restricted TRB V-J pairs and skewed V and J usage, most in Tregs.

In regard to this clone: Its antigen is currently unknown.

Sorting split CD4+ cells into CD25-high CD127-low Tregs and CD25-low CD127-high conventional T cells. Amplification used 52 TRBV primers and 13 TRBJ primers. Profiling relied on immunoSEQ multiplex PCR, and the TCRdb table lists in-frame clones only, not all of them. This repertoire shows approximately 37,000 clones, about 89% found once; its top ten account for approximately 2.3%. This sequence originates from a person aged 18 to 29 with CD3G deficiency. Sequences were obtained from conventional CD4+ T cells sorted from blood.

The CDR3 region has the DNA TGTGCCAGCAGTGAAAGGAGACGGATGAACACTGAAGCTTTCTTT. It codes for CASSERRRMNTEAFF. This chain uses TRBV6-1 with TRBJ1-1; D ambiguous. Germline V gene sequence: CDR1 MNHNS, CDR2 SASEGT. The CDR3 is made up of 15 amino acids. Trimming pared 2 bases from V and 0 bases from J, leaving 10 bases between.